The TCR beta chain described here comes from a study of control samples from healthy donors and cancer patients. In this sample, this clone turned up a few times. This CDR3 has 13 amino acids. V lost 0 bases to trimming and J lost 6 bases, with 3 bases between them. Germline V gene data show CDR1 as MRHNA and CDR2 as SNTAGT. Sequencing used immunoSEQ multiplex PCR; TCRdb keeps in-frame clones, though not all of them. The sample includes 110,000 or so clones, 75% to 90% seen only once; the top ten take approximately 15%. The chain has TRBV6-4 and TRBJ1-6; D is unclear. This TCR came from a woman between 45 and 65 years old in good health. The sample taken for sequencing was blood. For the CDR3, the DNA is TGTGCCAGCAGTGACTCCGGTAATTCACCCCTCCACTTT. Its translation is CASSDSGNSPLHF.